Below are 17 T cell receptor beta chains sequenced from a single sample in a study of tumor-infiltrating lymphocytes in primary liver carcinoma (dated by TCRdb to about 2017). Blood RNA was extracted from unsorted whole blood with TRIzol reagent; germline DNA came from the DNeasy Blood & Tissue kit. The run used an Illumina HiSeq 2500. Starting from about 550 ng total RNA, TCRbeta-specific cDNA was produced by reverse transcription with a constant-region primer and ProtoScript II reverse transcriptase. The TCRbeta libraries were prepared through three rounds of nested multiplex PCR following a slightly modified ARM-PCR procedure. Each of the first two PCR rounds ran for approximately 10 cycles and used multiplex TRBV1-TRBV30 forward primers together with a Cbeta reverse primer. The public reads were reprocessed in TCRdb via fastp at Q25 and MiXCR, keeping in-frame beta chains. Each record represents a unique CDR3 protein, reported with the most common genes and DNA among its rows. The sample yields 150,000 to 200,000 distinct CDR3 sequences; over 50% were counted once. The top ten constitute around 68% of the sample.

Sequencing was carried out using peripheral blood. The source of these receptors is a man in his forties with primary liver carcinoma and hepatitis B virus infection.

This clonotype has only a few counts. The V and J genes are TRBV5-1 and TRBJ2-3; D might be TRBD2 (6 bases). The CDR3 length is 14 residues. V lost 2 bases to trimming and J lost 5 bases, with 12 bases between them. The germline gives CDR1 SGHRS, CDR2 YFSETQ. Here the CDR3 reads CASSLGGTGDTQYF. CDR3 DNA: TGCGCCAGCAGCTTAGGCGGGACGGGAGATACGCAGTATTTT.

On this clonotype: Mismatch with germline at one junction end may stem from a read error. The gene calls are TRBV10-3 and TRBJ2-7, with 10 bases aligning to TRBD2. The CDR3 runs 17 residues. CDR1 and CDR2 from the germline V gene are ENHRY and SYGVKD. The CDR3 DNA reads as TGTGCCATCAGCGAGTACCTAGCGGGAGAAGTTCGCTACGAGCAGTACTTC. Encoded protein: CAISEYLAGEVRYEQYF.

As regards this clonotype: A much larger clonotype is one base distant, so this may be a read error. V gene TRBV11-2 combines with J gene TRBJ2-2; D is unresolved. The CDR3 has 15 residues. Per germline, CDR1 SGHAT and CDR2 FQNNGV. V lost 5 bases, J lost 0 bases, and 10 bases lay in between. In nucleotides, the CDR3 is TGTGCCAGCAGCCCTCTGTGGGCGAACACCGGGGAGCTGTTTTTT. It codes for CASSPLWANTGELFF.

The sample holds many counts of this clonotype. V is TRBV11-2 and J is TRBJ2-7; D is uncertain. The CDR3 contains 11 residues. Germline V gives CDR1 SGHAT, CDR2 FQNNGV. V lost 0 bases to trimming and J lost 6 bases, with 3 bases between them. The CDR3 sequence is CASSLESEQYF. CDR3 coding DNA: TGTGCCAGCAGCTTAGAAAGCGAGCAGTACTTC.

The rearrangement uses TRBV12-3 or TRBV12-4 and TRBJ2-1; 14 nucleotides match TRBD2. Trimming at V came to 4 bases and at J to 5 bases, leaving 16 bases not matched to a gene. There are 20 residues in the CDR3. The CDR3 loop reads CASSSTGLAGGGREDNEQFF. Here the CDR3 DNA reads TGTGCCAGCAGTTCGACCGGACTAGCGGGAGGCGGAAGAGAGGACAATGAGCAGTTCTTC.

This clonotype was seen a handful of times. The chain links TRBV5-6 to TRBJ2-3; 8 nucleotides agree with TRBD2. Trimming at V came to 0 bases and at J to 14 bases, leaving 8 bases not matched to a gene. Per germline, CDR1 SGHDT and CDR2 YYEEEE. The CDR3 is 13 residues long. The DNA of the CDR3 is TGTGCCAGCAGCTTGGCGGGGTCAAGCGGGAGGTATTTT. Its protein is CASSLAGSSGRYF.

Concerning this clonotype: Sequence at one end of the junction differs from germline and may be a read error. The chain has TRBV6-5 and TRBJ2-3, with TRBD2 matching over 7 bases. Germline-derived CDR1 and CDR2 are MNHEY and SVGAGI. CDR3 size: 14 residues. The CDR3 region is CPSSGTGRTDTQYF. The CDR3 DNA reads TGTCCCAGCAGCGGGACGGGCCGCACAGATACGCAGTATTTT.

The genes are TRBV11-2 and TRBJ2-2, with D tentatively TRBD1 or TRBD2 (5 bases each). The CDR3 is 16 amino acids. The V gene's germline CDR1 is SGHAT and CDR2 FQNNGV. Trimming took off 5 bases at V and 4 bases at J, with 17 bases between the two ends. Here the CDR3 DNA reads TGTGCCAGCAGCACGCGAGGGGACCCGAGCACCGGGGAGCTGTTTTTT. Its translation is CASSTRGDPSTGELFF. Full variable domain (outside the CDR3, taken from reference TRBV11-2 and TRBJ2-2): EAGVAQSPRYKIIEKRQSVAFWCNPISGHATLYWYQQILGQGPKLLIQFQNNGVVDDSQLPKDRFSAERLKGVDSTLKIQPAKLEDSAVYLCASSTRGDPSTGELFFGEGSRLTVL.

With regard to this clonotype: The CDR3 does not end in the conserved phenylalanine or tryptophan, so this is likely a read error. The chain recombines TRBV6-5 with TRBJ2-7; D is uncertain. The CDR3 is made up of 12 amino acids. In germline, CDR1 is MNHEY, CDR2 SVGAGI. The V end lost 4 bases, the J end lost 9 bases, and 13 bases lay between the germline ends. In nucleotides, the CDR3 is TGTGCCAGCAGTTCCGAGGTTGGTCGGCAGTACTTA. This sequence encodes CASSSEVGRQYL.

A note on this clonotype: An end of the junction does not agree with germline; a read error may underlie this. CDR3 amino acids: CASSYSGVSNQPKHF. The CDR3 DNA reads TGTGCGAGCAGTTACTCGGGGGTGAGCAATCAGCCCAAGCATTTT. J is TRBJ1-5 and V is TRBV6-5, with D possibly being TRBD1 (5 bases). The CDR3 runs to 15 residues. The V gene's germline CDR1 is MNHEY and CDR2 SVGAGI.

This clonotype was seen a few times. The J gene is TRBJ2-7, the V gene TRBV5-1, with a tentative D call TRBD2 (6 bases). Deletions cut 3 bases from V and 5 bases from J, with 21 bases between. CDR3 length equals 16 residues. Germline values: CDR1 SGHRS, CDR2 YFSETQ. The CDR3, as DNA: TGCGCCAGCAGCTCCCAGGGAGGAGCAGAGTGGGACGAGCAGTACTTC. Translation: CASSSQGGAEWDEQYF.

In this sample, this clonotype turned up many times. The chain joins TRBV29-1 to TRBJ2-3; 14 nucleotides agree with TRBD2. This CDR3 has 16 residues. The V segment lost 7 bases and the J segment 4 bases; nucleotides outside the gene matches: 10. Germline CDR1 and CDR2: SQVTM and ANQGSEA. In nucleotides, the CDR3 is TGCAGCGCCAAACCGACTAGCGGGAGGGTCCCAGATACGCAGTATTTT. Translated: CSAKPTSGRVPDTQYF.

As concerns this clonotype: A junction end diverges from the germline sequence, so it may reflect a read error. The chain employs TRBV11-2 and TRBJ2-2; tentatively, D is TRBD2 (6 bases). CDR3 size: 15 residues. Germline V CDR1 and CDR2: SGHAT, FQNNGV. CDR3 in amino acids: CASSSGGGWTGEVFF. DNA for the CDR3: TGTGCCAGCAGCTCAGGCGGCGGCTGGACCGGGGAGGTGTTTTTT.

To note about this clonotype: A read error is possible here, since a much larger clone lies one base away. The rearrangement joins TRBV12-3 or TRBV12-4 to TRBJ1-6; D is perhaps TRBD1 (5 bases). The CDR3 sequence is 13 residues long. V lost 4 bases to trimming and J lost 14 bases, with 15 bases between them. The DNA for the CDR3 is TGTGCCAGCAGTTCGGGGGTTATCTCTTCCCTCCACTTT. Its protein is CASSSGVISSLHF.

Details on this clonotype: A read error may account for a junction end that differs from germline. V is TRBV11-2 and J is TRBJ1-1, with a weak D call TRBD1 (5 bases). This CDR3 comprises 15 residues. The germline gives CDR1 SGHAT, CDR2 FQNNGV. The CDR3 loop reads CASSSNRLLNTEALF. CDR3 DNA: TGTGCCAGCAGTTCAAACAGGTTACTGAACACTGAAGCTTTGTTT.

In the case of this clonotype: This could be a read error, since a much larger clone is one nucleotide away. The chain recombines TRBV11-3 with TRBJ2-1; D uncertain. Per the germline V gene, CDR1 is SGHNT and CDR2 is YENEEA. This CDR3 is 15 amino acids long. This chain's CDR3 is CASSMSGLGPNGQFF. CDR3 bases: TGTGCCAGCAGCATGTCTGGTCTAGGGCCCAATGGGCAGTTCTTC. Looking up the rest from reference TRBV11-3 and TRBJ2-1 gives the full variable domain: EAGVVQSPRYKIIEKKQPVAFWCNPISGHNTLYWYLQNLGQGPELLIRYENEEAVDDSQLPKDRFSAERLKGVDSTLKIQPAELGDSAVYLCASSMSGLGPNGQFFGPGTRLTVL.

V gene TRBV29-1 combines with J gene TRBJ2-5; D remains unclear. This CDR3 comprises 11 residues. CDR1 is SQVTM, CDR2 ANQGSEA, per germline. Trimming left V 5 bases short and J 3 bases short, with 7 bases between. CDR3 sequence: CSVWREETQYF. CDR3 DNA sequence: TGCAGCGTTTGGCGAGAAGAGACCCAGTACTTC.